The 28 T cell receptor beta chains in this list originate from one sample, sequenced in a study of T cells in Graves' hyperthyroidism and ophthalmopathy (dated by TCRdb to the late 2010s). The library was obtained by multiplex PCR. The reads were generated on an Illumina HiSeq 2000. TCR beta CDR3 regions were amplified from RNA transcripts. The first round of RT-PCR for the TCR CDR3 was performed with the HTBI primer set and the Qiagen OneStep RT-PCR kit. TCRdb reanalyzed the raw reads on its own, using fastp at Q25 for trimming and MiXCR for clone calling, and kept in-frame beta chains. Rows with one shared CDR3 protein collapse into an entry with the most common genes and DNA. The sample profile shows fewer than 500,000 distinct CDR3 sequences; roughly 14% of them were found once. The top ten clonotypes cover roughly a fifth of the sample. Source material: blood. Receptors originate from a woman in her 30s with Graves' ophthalmopathy.

The CDR3 bases are TGTGCCATCAGTCCCGTCATGAATAGCAATCAGCCCCAGCATTTT. It is translated as CAISPVMNSNQPQHF. The rearrangement links TRBV10-3 to TRBJ1-5; D is uncertain. The germline V gene has CDR1 ENHRY and CDR2 SYGVKD. The V end was cut by 5 bases, the J end by 0 bases, with 11 bases between. The CDR3 is 15 residues long.

The J gene is TRBJ2-5, the V gene TRBV6-6; 12 nucleotides align to TRBD2. The CDR3 extends over 16 amino acids. CDR1 is MNHNY, CDR2 SVGAGI, per germline (reference sequence). V lost 1 base to trimming and J lost 4 bases; unmatched junction nucleotides: 4. For the CDR3, the DNA is TGTGCCAGCAGTTACTACGCTAGCGGGGGGGTAGAGACCCAGTACTTC. It yields the protein CASSYYASGGVETQYF.

This sequence joins TRBV13 and TRBJ2-7; 9 bases fit TRBD2. Trimming removed 5 bases from V and 5 bases from J; junction bases left unmatched: 4. CDR3 length: 13 residues. CDR1 and CDR2 (germline): PRHDT, FYEKMQ (reference sequence). The CDR3 is CASSTGTSNEQYF. The CDR3 region has the DNA TGTGCCAGCAGCACGGGGACTAGCAACGAGCAGTACTTC.

This clonotype was seen a few times. The chain carries TRBV12-3 or TRBV12-4 and TRBJ2-3, with D maybe TRBD2 (6 bases). Trimming cost V 3 bases and J 6 bases, with 13 bases left between them. This CDR3 is 14 amino acids long. The CDR3 reads CASSLEGPSDTQYF. CDR3 nucleotides: TGTGCCAGCAGTTTGGAGGGGCCCTCTGATACGCAGTATTTT.

This clonotype occurred many times. V is TRBV10-1 and J is TRBJ2-7, with 10 positions matching TRBD1. The J segment lost 5 bases and the V segment lost 6 bases, leaving 1 base of the junction unmatched. The germline CDR1 and CDR2 sequences are WNHNN and SYGVQD (reference sequence). This CDR3 is built from 12 residues. The CDR3 DNA is TGCGCCAGCAGAGGGACAGGGGACGAGCAGTACTTC. This sequence encodes CASRGTGDEQYF.

This clonotype showed up just once. The chain combines TRBV18 with TRBJ2-5; possibly TRBD1 or TRBD2 for D (5 bases each). With 8 bases removed from V and 5 bases from J, the gap between germline ends came to 18 bases. Germline lookup yields CDR1 KGHSH and CDR2 LQKENI. The CDR3 contains 14 residues. The CDR3 DNA follows: TGTGCCAGCGGAACCGGGGACCCGCGGGAGACCCAGTACTTC. This codes for CASGTGDPRETQYF.

This clonotype has ten or more counts. V gene TRBV28 combines with J gene TRBJ1-6; 7 bases align to TRBD1. Trimming cost V 3 bases and J 18 bases; bases outside gene matches: 17. CDR3 size: 15 residues. Germline V gene sequence: CDR1 MDHEN, CDR2 SYDVKM. In DNA, the CDR3 is TGTGCCAGCAGTTTCTACAGGACAGGCGGAATCACCCGCCACTTT. This translates into CASSFYRTGGITRHF.

This clonotype has ten or more counts. J is TRBJ2-7 and V is TRBV3-1, with 8 bases aligning to TRBD1. The CDR3 runs 14 residues. Germline lookup yields CDR1 LGHDT and CDR2 YNNKEL (reference sequence). V was clipped by 1 base and J by 2 bases; unmatched bases: 1. CDR3 nucleotides: TGTGCCAGCAGCCAAGGGACAGGGACCTACGAGCAGTACTTC. Its protein product is CASSQGTGTYEQYF.

There are many counts of this clonotype. The chain carries TRBV7-2 and TRBJ2-3, with no clear D. The end of the DNA fits TRBJ1-5 better, so the J call may be wrong. The CDR3 runs 12 residues. Germline CDR1 and CDR2: SGHTA and FQGNSA. The DNA for the CDR3 is TGTGCCAGCAGCTTAGGTGGAGATACGCAGCATTTT. Translation gives CASSLGGDTQHF.

This clonotype was found many times. This chain joins TRBV11-2 and TRBJ2-3, with 7 bases that match TRBD2. The CDR3 runs 17 residues. Germline V gene lookup returns CDR1 SGHAT and CDR2 FQNNGV. Losses at the gene ends were 2 bases for V and 4 bases for J; bases not matched to a gene: 12. The CDR3 DNA is TGTGCCAGCAGCTTAAGGACTAGACCGTTAGCGGCAGATACGCAGTATTTT. Residues: CASSLRTRPLAADTQYF.

At least ten counts were recorded for this clonotype. The chain employs TRBV28 and TRBJ1-3; no clear D. This CDR3 comprises 13 residues. V was shortened by 6 bases and J by 4 bases, with 10 bases between the two germline ends. CDR1 MDHEN and CDR2 SYDVKM come from the germline V gene. The CDR3 spells CASRAVVGNTIYF. The CDR3 DNA sequence: TGTGCCAGCAGGGCAGTGGTCGGAAACACCATATATTTT.

This clonotype was counted between two and nine times. The chain recombines TRBV12-3 or TRBV12-4 with TRBJ1-4; 9 bases match TRBD1. There are 15 residues in the CDR3. Trimming cost V 5 bases and J 6 bases; bases outside gene matches: 7. This chain's CDR3 is CASSLPGQGDEKLFF. The CDR3 bases are TGTGCCAGCAGTCTTCCGGGACAGGGCGATGAAAAACTGTTTTTT.

This clonotype was recorded many times. V and J are TRBV19 and TRBJ1-5; TRBD1 matches at 8 bases. The germline gives CDR1 LNHDA, CDR2 SQIVND (reference sequence). V lost 5 bases, J lost 4 bases, and 4 bases stayed unmatched. The CDR3 totals 14 residues. The CDR3, as DNA: TGTGCCAGTAGTCCCTGGACAGGGAATCAGCCCCAGCATTTT. This gives the protein CASSPWTGNQPQHF.

This clonotype appeared many times. This chain uses TRBV2 with TRBJ2-1; possibly TRBD2 for D (6 bases). With 7 bases removed from V and 4 bases from J, the gap between germline ends came to 26 bases. Germline assignment: CDR1 SNHLY and CDR2 FYNNEI. The CDR3 runs to 18 residues. The CDR3, as DNA: TGTGCCAGCACCCTATCGGAGGAGGGTTCAGGGACTTACAATGAGCAGTTCTTC. Translating it yields CASTLSEEGSGTYNEQFF. The entire variable domain, with the rest obtained from reference TRBV2 and TRBJ2-1, is as follows: EPEVTQTPSHQVTQMGQEVILRCVPISNHLYFYWYRQILGQKVEFLVSFYNNEISEKSEIFDDQFSVERPDGSNFTLKIRSTKLEDSAMYFCASTLSEEGSGTYNEQFFGPGTRLTVL.

This clonotype was seen ten or more times. V usage is TRBV7-9 and J usage is TRBJ2-5; 7 nucleotides agree with TRBD2. Germline V CDR1 and CDR2: SEHNR, FQNEAQ (reference sequence). This CDR3 has 13 amino acids. The trim removed 3 bases at V and 5 bases at J, leaving 3 bases unmatched. The CDR3 here is CASSFGGLETQYF. For the CDR3, the DNA is TGTGCCAGCAGCTTCGGGGGGTTGGAGACCCAGTACTTC.

This clonotype was found many times. The rearrangement links TRBV18 to TRBJ2-5; D gene uncertain. The CDR3 is made up of 14 amino acids. Germline V gene data show CDR1 as KGHSH and CDR2 as LQKENI. V was cut by 3 bases and J by 2 bases, with 10 bases left in between. The CDR3: CASSPITEQETQYF. The CDR3 DNA reads as TGTGCCAGCTCACCGATCACAGAGCAAGAGACCCAGTACTTC.

This clonotype came up many times. The rearrangement links TRBV7-2 to TRBJ1-4, with D possibly TRBD1 on 5 matching bases. CDR1 is SGHTA, CDR2 FQGNSA, per germline. V lost 3 bases, J lost 0 bases, and 8 bases lay in between. This CDR3 spans 15 amino acids. The CDR3 nucleotides are TGTGCCAGCAGCTTCAGGGACGCAACTAATGAAAAACTGTTTTTT. This translates into CASSFRDATNEKLFF.

This clonotype was counted many times. The J gene is TRBJ2-7, the V gene TRBV15, with D hard to call. Germline CDR1 and CDR2: LNHNV and YYDKDF (reference sequence). The V gene lost 2 bases and the J gene lost 2 bases, with 4 bases spanning the gap. The CDR3 length is 12 residues. CDR3: CATSRYAYEQYF. Here the CDR3 DNA reads TGTGCCACCAGCAGATACGCCTACGAGCAGTACTTC.

There are many counts of this clonotype. The CDR3 loop reads CASSLFVRDRENQPQHF. Here the CDR3 DNA reads TGTGCCAGCAGCTTATTCGTACGCGACAGGGAGAATCAGCCCCAGCATTTT. The rearrangement links TRBV7-2 to TRBJ1-5; 7 bases map to TRBD1. CDR1 and CDR2 from the germline V gene are SGHTA and FQGNSA. V shed 2 bases and J 4 bases; nucleotides not matched to a gene: 11. This CDR3 is built from 17 residues.

This clonotype occurred many times. The gene calls are TRBV2 and TRBJ2-5; a weak D match, TRBD2 (5 bases). The germline CDR1 and CDR2 sequences are SNHLY and FYNNEI. The CDR3 sequence is 13 residues long. Trimming removed 4 bases at V and 1 base at J, with 7 bases between. CDR3 coding DNA: TGTGCCAGCAGTGGACTATTCCAAGAGACCCAGTACTTC. Protein product: CASSGLFQETQYF. The whole variable domain, filled in from reference TRBV2 and TRBJ2-5, reads EPEVTQTPSHQVTQMGQEVILRCVPISNHLYFYWYRQILGQKVEFLVSFYNNEISEKSEIFDDQFSVERPDGSNFTLKIRSTKLEDSAMYFCASSGLFQETQYFGPGTRLLVL.

Many counts were recorded for this clonotype. The CDR3 here is CASSLAGHFEQFF. The CDR3 DNA is TGTGCCAGCAGCTTAGCAGGTCATTTTGAGCAGTTCTTC. The chain combines TRBV13 with TRBJ2-1, with D hard to call. V lost 1 base and J 9 bases, leaving 10 bases between the germline ends. Per the germline V gene, CDR1 is PRHDT and CDR2 is FYEKMQ (reference sequence). The length of the CDR3 is 13 residues. Supplemented by reference TRBV13 and TRBJ2-1, the full variable domain reads AAGVIQSPRHLIKEKRETATLKCYPIPRHDTVYWYQQGPGQDPQFLISFYEKMQSDKGSIPDRFSAQQFSDYHSELNMSSLELGDSALYFCASSLAGHFEQFFGPGTRLTVL.

V usage is TRBV20-1 and J usage is TRBJ2-2, with D tentatively TRBD1 (5 bases). The CDR3 runs to 13 residues. Trimming removed 8 bases from V and 4 bases from J, with 14 bases in between. In germline, CDR1 is DFQATT, CDR2 SNEGSKA (reference sequence). As DNA, the CDR3 is TGCAGTACAGGAAGACGGACCACCGGGGAGCTGTTTTTT. It translates to CSTGRRTTGELFF.

The table lists this clonotype with many counts. The rearrangement links TRBV7-9 to TRBJ2-7, with a possible D match to TRBD1 (5 bases). Per germline, CDR1 SEHNR and CDR2 FQNEAQ (reference sequence). This CDR3 region has 16 residues. With 1 base removed from V and 3 bases from J, the gap between germline ends came to 16 bases. In DNA form, the CDR3 reads TGTGCCAGCAGCTTAGATTTCGACAGTTTTTACTACGAGCAGTACTTC. Residues: CASSLDFDSFYYEQYF.

In its sample, this clonotype was seen many times. V usage is TRBV6-1 and J usage is TRBJ1-5, with TRBD1 matching 12 bases. The germline gives CDR1 MNHNS, CDR2 SASEGT. The CDR3 runs 15 residues. Trimming at V came to 6 bases and at J to 7 bases, leaving 7 bases not matched to a gene. CDR3 sequence: CASSPGTGGWQPQHF. The CDR3 DNA is TGTGCCAGCAGCCCCGGGACAGGGGGCTGGCAGCCCCAGCATTTT.

Many counts were recorded for this clonotype. CDR3 in amino acids: CASSQEGGDNEQFF. The CDR3 DNA sequence: TGTGCCAGCAGCCAAGAAGGGGGAGACAATGAGCAGTTCTTC. J is TRBJ2-1 and V is TRBV3-1; TRBD1 might be the D (6 bases). Germline CDR1 is LGHDT and CDR2 is YNNKEL (reference sequence). Trimming pared 0 bases from V and 5 bases from J, leaving 8 bases between. CDR3 length: 14 residues.

This clonotype was counted only a few times. This sequence joins TRBV5-1 and TRBJ2-7; a weak D match, TRBD1 (6 bases). CDR1 is SGHRS, CDR2 YFSETQ, per germline. This CDR3 is built from 13 residues. Trimming pared 4 bases from V and 3 bases from J, leaving 11 bases between. The CDR3: CASSTDSFYEQYF. In DNA, the CDR3 is TGCGCCAGCAGCACGGACAGTTTCTACGAGCAGTACTTC. Full variable domain (remainder filled in from reference TRBV5-1 and TRBJ2-7): KAGVTQTPRYLIKTRGQQVTLSCSPISGHRSVSWYQQTPGQGLQFLFEYFSETQRNKGNFPGRFSGRQFSNSRSEMNVSTLELGDSALYLCASSTDSFYEQYFGPGTRLTVT.

This clonotype was found a few times. The gene calls are TRBV4-1 and TRBJ2-2; weak D call: TRBD1 (6 bases). There are 15 residues in the CDR3. The V gene lost 2 bases and the J gene lost 5 bases, with 12 bases spanning the gap. Germline-derived CDR1 and CDR2 are MGHRA and YSYEKL. CDR3 in amino acids: CASSQTRQATGELFF. The CDR3 coding sequence is TGCGCCAGCAGCCAAACTAGACAGGCTACCGGGGAGCTGTTTTTT.

This clonotype appeared many times. The chain has TRBV12-3 or TRBV12-4 and TRBJ1-4, with no clear D. The germline V and J ends were trimmed by 5 bases and 3 bases, with 13 bases remaining between them. The CDR3 covers 15 residues. CDR3 sequence reads: CASSPRGYPNEKLFF. The CDR3 bases are TGTGCCAGCAGTCCTCGTGGATACCCTAATGAAAAACTGTTTTTT.